Each of the 3 T cell receptor beta chains below was sequenced from the same sample in a study of vaccination and CD4 T cells after COVID-19. Cultured CD4+ T-cell DNA underwent Oncomine TCR Beta short-read sequencing. MiXCR was run by TCRdb on the PCR reads, yielding one entry per CDR3 protein. The table records approximately 6,500 distinct CDR3 sequences, 50% to 65% of them present only once. Treatment given: approximately nine-day PBMC culture with coronavirus spike peptide pools or control peptides (ViraFEST assay). These receptors' antigens are unknown. The sample taken for sequencing was CD4+ T cells from blood, cultured in vitro. The receptor source for this set is a human donor who had recovered from COVID-19.

Only a few counts were recorded for this clonotype. This chain connects TRBV18 to TRBJ1-1; D remains ambiguous. Trimming stripped 5 bases from V and 0 bases from J, with 10 bases between. The CDR3 spans 14 residues. The germline V gene encodes CDR1 KGHSH and CDR2 LQKENI. This CDR3 is CASSAGALNTEAFF. The CDR3 bases are TGTGCCAGCTCAGCGGGAGCCTTGAACACTGAAGCTTTCTTT.

There are a few counts of this clonotype. The chain is built from TRBV10-3 and TRBJ2-2; D is undetermined. The CDR3 length is 15 residues. V was shortened by 0 bases and J by 5 bases, with 10 bases between the two germline ends. The germline CDR1 and CDR2 sequences are ENHRY and SYGVKD. The CDR3 here is CAISESGIVTGELFF. DNA for the CDR3: TGTGCCATCAGTGAGTCGGGAATCGTGACCGGGGAGCTGTTTTTT.

In its sample, this clonotype was seen a few times. The chain couples TRBV2 to TRBJ1-5; possible D gene TRBD1, 5 bases. CDR1 is SNHLY and CDR2 is FYNNEI in the germline V gene. This CDR3 has 14 residues. V was clipped by 7 bases and J by 2 bases, with 12 bases between them. The CDR3 bases are TGTGCCAGCAATAGGGGAAACGGCAATCAGCCCCAGCATTTT. This encodes CASNRGNGNQPQHF.